These 26 T cell receptor beta chains share one sample of origin, sequenced in a study of T cell responses to AZD1222 COVID-19 vaccine. TCRdb keeps only in-frame clones here, not all; method: immunoSEQ multiplex PCR. Here the sample spans about 140,000 clones, about 93% being singletons. Sequencing was performed on peripheral blood, taken 28 days after the second AZD1222 dose. These receptors were collected from an adult who received the AZD1222 COVID-19 vaccine.

This clone has only one observation. Different DNA sequences within this sample yield the same CDR3. The chain links TRBV18 to TRBJ2-1; 9 nucleotides line up with TRBD2. This CDR3 has 15 residues. The V segment lost 1 base and the J segment 4 bases; nucleotides outside the gene matches: 2. Germline CDR1 is KGHSH and CDR2 is LQKENI. The CDR3 here is CASSPLAGAYNEQFF. CDR3 nucleotides: TGTGCCAGCTCACCACTAGCGGGAGCTTACAATGAGCAGTTCTTC.

This chain joins TRBV10-3 and TRBJ1-2; D is perhaps TRBD1 (6 bases). Between the trimmed V and J ends, which lost 3 bases and 4 bases, there was a span of 12 bases. The length of the CDR3 is 14 residues. From germline, CDR1 is ENHRY and CDR2 SYGVKD. CDR3 sequence: CAISEAGTSYGYTF. CDR3 DNA: TGTGCCATCAGTGAAGCCGGGACAAGCTATGGCTACACCTTC.

DNA of the CDR3: TGTGCCAGCAGGACAGGAAACTATGGCTACACCTTC. This translates into CASRTGNYGYTF. The chain links TRBV27 to TRBJ1-2; D possibly corresponds to TRBD1 (6 bases). The germline V and J ends were trimmed by 6 bases and 2 bases, with 7 bases remaining between them. Germline CDR1 reads MNHEY; CDR2 reads SMNVEV (reference sequence). The CDR3 sequence is 12 residues long.

The V and J genes are TRBV7-2 and TRBJ2-1; tentatively, D is TRBD2 (5 bases). Trimming pared 5 bases from V and 7 bases from J, leaving 18 bases between. The length of the CDR3 is 15 residues. Germline-derived CDR1 and CDR2 are SGHTA and FQGNSA. The CDR3 coding sequence is TGTGCCAGCAGCCTGGACCCGGGGTGGGAGAATGAGCAGTTCTTC. Its translation: CASSLDPGWENEQFF.

The chain uses TRBV6-5 and TRBJ2-7, with 9 bases fitting TRBD1. The CDR3 has 13 amino acids. V lost 2 bases and J lost 5; bases outside the gene matches: 1. Germline lookup yields CDR1 MNHEY and CDR2 SVGAGI. The CDR3 reads CASSYGTGNEQYF. In nucleotides, the CDR3 is TGTGCCAGCAGTTACGGGACAGGGAACGAGCAGTACTTC.

This clone was counted between two and nine times. The chain carries TRBV11-2 and TRBJ2-2; D is unclear. V dropped 11 bases and J dropped 7 bases, with 11 bases sitting between them. CDR1 and CDR2 (germline): SGHAT, FQNNGV. CDR3 length: 11 amino acids. The CDR3 bases are TGTGCCTCCCCAGCTGGCGGGGAGCTGTTTTTT. Protein: CASPAGGELFF.

The count of this clone is one. This chain links TRBV4-3 with TRBJ2-3; possibly TRBD1 for D (6 bases). This CDR3 has 21 amino acids. The germline V and J ends were trimmed by 3 bases and 2 bases, with 30 bases remaining between them. Germline V CDR1 and CDR2: LGHNA, YSLEER. The CDR3 loop is CASSQMPRRRTELRPTDTQYF. CDR3 in DNA: TGCGCCAGCAGCCAGATGCCGCGTCGGCGGACAGAATTACGTCCCACAGATACGCAGTATTTT.

The CDR3 loop is CASSLVAGHPTDTQYF. CDR3 sequence (DNA): TGTGCCAGCAGCTTAGTAGCGGGGCACCCCACAGATACGCAGTATTTT. This chain uses TRBV7-2 with TRBJ2-3, with 8 bases lining up with TRBD2. With V trimmed by 1 base and J by 2 bases, 5 bases remained unmatched. This CDR3 spans 16 amino acids. Germline V gene data show CDR1 as SGHTA and CDR2 as FQGNSA. The full variable domain, its missing parts supplied by reference TRBV7-2 and TRBJ2-3, is GAGVSQSPSNKVTEKGKDVELRCDPISGHTALYWYRQSLGQGLEFLIYFQGNSAPDKSGLPSDRFSAERTGGSVSTLTIQRTQQEDSAVYLCASSLVAGHPTDTQYFGPGTRLTVL.

The chain uses TRBV9 and TRBJ2-5; 9 bases are a match to TRBD2. The CDR3 extends over 16 amino acids. After removal of 0 bases from V and 1 base from J, the junction contained 4 bases not matched to a gene. Germline V gene sequence: CDR1 SGDLS, CDR2 YYNGEE. The CDR3 region is CASSVESSGAQETQYF. The CDR3 DNA is TGTGCCAGCAGCGTAGAGTCTAGCGGGGCCCAAGAGACCCAGTACTTC.

This clone was observed a single time. V and J are TRBV7-6 and TRBJ1-1, with D perhaps matching TRBD1 (5 bases). Germline V gives CDR1 SGHVS, CDR2 FNYEAQ. V gave up 5 bases and J gave up 4 bases, with 14 bases separating them. The CDR3 is made up of 14 amino acids. In DNA, the CDR3 is TGTGCCAGCAGCACATGGCAGGGTAGCACTGAAGCTTTCTTT. It codes for CASSTWQGSTEAFF.

The chain is built from TRBV29-1 and TRBJ1-4, with TRBD1 as a possible D gene (5 bases). Trimming left V 7 bases short and J 5 bases short, with 11 bases between. This CDR3 spans 12 amino acids. Per germline, CDR1 SQVTM and CDR2 ANQGSEA. CDR3 coding DNA: TGCAGCGACCGGGACGGAAATGAAAAACTGTTTTTT. Translation: CSDRDGNEKLFF.

This clone has a single count. V is TRBV4-3 and J is TRBJ2-1; 9 bases are shared with TRBD1. Germline V gene lookup returns CDR1 LGHNA and CDR2 YSLEER. The CDR3 has 17 amino acids. J gave up 4 bases and V 3 bases, and 10 bases lay outside the gene matches. CDR3 sequence reads: CASSHLRTGDEYNEQFF. CDR3 nucleotides: TGCGCCAGCAGCCATTTACGGACAGGGGACGAATACAATGAGCAGTTCTTC.

The chain joins TRBV28 to TRBJ1-5; tentative D call: TRBD1 (5 bases). V gave up 7 bases and J gave up 0 bases, with 13 bases separating them. The CDR3 is made up of 15 amino acids. Germline CDR1 is MDHEN and CDR2 is SYDVKM. Written as DNA, the CDR3 is TGTGCCAGCACCTTGGGGGAATATAGCAATCAGCCCCAGCATTTT. Its translation: CASTLGEYSNQPQHF.

The chain employs TRBV28 and TRBJ2-5; tentatively, D is TRBD2 (5 bases). The CDR3 loop spans 12 amino acids. Germline V lookup: CDR1 MDHEN, CDR2 SYDVKM. Trimming took off 5 bases at V and 2 bases at J, with 6 bases between the two ends. CDR3 sequence: CASSQRQETQYF. The CDR3 nucleotides are TGTGCCAGCAGTCAGCGGCAAGAGACCCAGTACTTC.

The chain uses TRBV6-2 or TRBV6-3 and TRBJ2-7; TRBD1 agrees at 9 bases. Germline trimming cut 6 bases from V and 5 bases from J; bases unmatched to any gene: 11. This CDR3 is built from 15 residues. In germline, CDR1 is MNHEY, CDR2 SVGEGT. The CDR3 nucleotides are TGTGCCAGCAGCAACATCGACAGGGGGGGTAACGAGCAGTACTTC. Its translation is CASSNIDRGGNEQYF.

This sequence joins TRBV13 and TRBJ2-7, with unresolved D. The CDR3 extends over 12 amino acids. In germline, CDR1 is PRHDT, CDR2 FYEKMQ (reference sequence). Trimming stripped 5 bases from V and 4 bases from J, with 9 bases between. CDR3 residues: CASSLKNYEQYF. Here the CDR3 DNA reads TGTGCCAGCAGCCTAAAGAATTACGAGCAGTACTTC.

Only one count was recorded for this clone. This same CDR3 is encoded by further DNA sequences in the sample. The CDR3 DNA reads TGTGCCAGCAGCTTAGGCAGGTCCTATGGCTACACCTTC. It translates to CASSLGRSYGYTF. V usage is TRBV7-2 and J usage is TRBJ1-2; D not resolved. Germline assignment: CDR1 SGHTA and CDR2 FQGNSA. Trimming took off 1 base at V and 4 bases at J, with 7 bases between the two ends. The CDR3 has 13 residues.

This rearrangement joins TRBV6-5 to TRBJ1-6; 11 nucleotides align to TRBD1. This CDR3 region has 16 residues. The J segment lost 7 bases and the V segment lost 2 bases, leaving 4 bases of the junction unmatched. Germline V CDR1 and CDR2: MNHEY, SVGAGI. CDR3 nucleotides: TGTGCCAGCAGTTACAGGGGACAGGGGGGAAATTCACCCCTCCACTTT. Its protein is CASSYRGQGGNSPLHF.

The chain carries TRBV5-1 and TRBJ2-1; TRBD2 matches 12 bases. The CDR3 extends over 15 amino acids. CDR1 SGHRS and CDR2 YFSETQ come from the germline V gene. Trimming took 1 base from V and 4 from J; bases not matched to a gene: 0. CDR3 residues: CASSLTSGGYNEQFF. The DNA of the CDR3 is TGCGCCAGCAGCTTGACTAGCGGGGGGTACAATGAGCAGTTCTTC.

V is TRBV3-1 (or the pseudogene TRBV3-2) and J is TRBJ1-4, with no clear D. This CDR3 has 14 amino acids. V was trimmed by 0 bases and J by 7 bases, leaving 9 bases between them. Germline loops: CDR1 LGHDT, CDR2 YNNKEL (reference sequence). CDR3 DNA: TGTGCCAGCAGCCAAGATTCGAGGCCTGAAAAACTGTTTTTT. This translates into CASSQDSRPEKLFF.

The rearrangement joins TRBV7-3 to TRBJ2-1; tentatively, D is TRBD2 (6 bases). The ends were cut back, 0 bases at V and 3 bases at J, with 15 bases in the middle. The germline gives CDR1 SGHTA, CDR2 FQGTGA. This CDR3 has 17 residues. The CDR3: CASSLTGSSWNYNEQFF. DNA for the CDR3: TGTGCCAGCAGCTTAACCGGGAGTAGTTGGAACTACAATGAGCAGTTCTTC.

V gene TRBV28 combines with J gene TRBJ1-2; maybe TRBD1 (6 bases). Trimming shortened V by 8 bases and J by 6 bases, and 16 bases separated the two germline ends. The germline CDR1 and CDR2 sequences are MDHEN and SYDVKM. CDR3 length: 13 residues. CDR3 in amino acids: CASGPFRGDGYTF. The CDR3 region has the DNA TGTGCCAGCGGCCCGTTCAGGGGTGATGGCTACACCTTC.

V and J are TRBV7-9 and TRBJ2-1, with D perhaps matching TRBD2 (6 bases). This CDR3 comprises 14 residues. Trimming shortened V by 3 bases and J by 2 bases, and 8 bases separated the two germline ends. CDR1 is SEHNR and CDR2 is FQNEAQ in the germline V gene (reference sequence). The CDR3 spells CASSFIAAYNEQFF. DNA for the CDR3: TGTGCCAGCAGCTTTATAGCGGCCTACAATGAGCAGTTCTTC.

The genes are TRBV5-1 and TRBJ1-1; D gene ambiguous. The V end was cut by 7 bases, the J end by 0 bases, with 10 bases between. This CDR3 comprises 13 residues. Per germline, CDR1 SGHRS and CDR2 YFSETQ. In DNA form, the CDR3 reads TGCGCCAGCTCCTGGAACATGAACACTGAAGCTTTCTTT. This encodes CASSWNMNTEAFF.

This rearrangement joins TRBV25-1 to TRBJ1-4, with TRBD1 matching 8 bases. The germline V gene has CDR1 MGHDK and CDR2 SYGVNS. Trimming cost V 7 bases and J 8 bases; bases outside gene matches: 9. CDR3 length: 14 amino acids. The CDR3 sequence: CASMKTGVREKLFF. The CDR3 bases are TGTGCCAGCATGAAGACAGGGGTGCGGGAAAAACTGTTTTTT.

This chain uses TRBV15 with TRBJ1-6; the D gene is possibly TRBD1 (5 bases). The germline V gene has CDR1 LNHNV and CDR2 YYDKDF (reference sequence). The CDR3 sequence is 13 residues long. V lost 6 bases, J lost 9 bases, and 12 bases lay in between. As DNA, the CDR3 is TGTGCCACCAGTGCGGGGGAAGTTTCACCCCTCCACTTT. Its translation is CATSAGEVSPLHF. Filled out from reference TRBV15 and TRBJ1-6, the complete variable domain reads DAMVIQNPRYQVTQFGKPVTLSCSQTLNHNVMYWYQQKSSQAPKLLFHYYDKDFNNEADTPDNFQSRRPNTSFCFLDIRSPGLGDTAMYLCATSAGEVSPLHFGNGTRLTVT.